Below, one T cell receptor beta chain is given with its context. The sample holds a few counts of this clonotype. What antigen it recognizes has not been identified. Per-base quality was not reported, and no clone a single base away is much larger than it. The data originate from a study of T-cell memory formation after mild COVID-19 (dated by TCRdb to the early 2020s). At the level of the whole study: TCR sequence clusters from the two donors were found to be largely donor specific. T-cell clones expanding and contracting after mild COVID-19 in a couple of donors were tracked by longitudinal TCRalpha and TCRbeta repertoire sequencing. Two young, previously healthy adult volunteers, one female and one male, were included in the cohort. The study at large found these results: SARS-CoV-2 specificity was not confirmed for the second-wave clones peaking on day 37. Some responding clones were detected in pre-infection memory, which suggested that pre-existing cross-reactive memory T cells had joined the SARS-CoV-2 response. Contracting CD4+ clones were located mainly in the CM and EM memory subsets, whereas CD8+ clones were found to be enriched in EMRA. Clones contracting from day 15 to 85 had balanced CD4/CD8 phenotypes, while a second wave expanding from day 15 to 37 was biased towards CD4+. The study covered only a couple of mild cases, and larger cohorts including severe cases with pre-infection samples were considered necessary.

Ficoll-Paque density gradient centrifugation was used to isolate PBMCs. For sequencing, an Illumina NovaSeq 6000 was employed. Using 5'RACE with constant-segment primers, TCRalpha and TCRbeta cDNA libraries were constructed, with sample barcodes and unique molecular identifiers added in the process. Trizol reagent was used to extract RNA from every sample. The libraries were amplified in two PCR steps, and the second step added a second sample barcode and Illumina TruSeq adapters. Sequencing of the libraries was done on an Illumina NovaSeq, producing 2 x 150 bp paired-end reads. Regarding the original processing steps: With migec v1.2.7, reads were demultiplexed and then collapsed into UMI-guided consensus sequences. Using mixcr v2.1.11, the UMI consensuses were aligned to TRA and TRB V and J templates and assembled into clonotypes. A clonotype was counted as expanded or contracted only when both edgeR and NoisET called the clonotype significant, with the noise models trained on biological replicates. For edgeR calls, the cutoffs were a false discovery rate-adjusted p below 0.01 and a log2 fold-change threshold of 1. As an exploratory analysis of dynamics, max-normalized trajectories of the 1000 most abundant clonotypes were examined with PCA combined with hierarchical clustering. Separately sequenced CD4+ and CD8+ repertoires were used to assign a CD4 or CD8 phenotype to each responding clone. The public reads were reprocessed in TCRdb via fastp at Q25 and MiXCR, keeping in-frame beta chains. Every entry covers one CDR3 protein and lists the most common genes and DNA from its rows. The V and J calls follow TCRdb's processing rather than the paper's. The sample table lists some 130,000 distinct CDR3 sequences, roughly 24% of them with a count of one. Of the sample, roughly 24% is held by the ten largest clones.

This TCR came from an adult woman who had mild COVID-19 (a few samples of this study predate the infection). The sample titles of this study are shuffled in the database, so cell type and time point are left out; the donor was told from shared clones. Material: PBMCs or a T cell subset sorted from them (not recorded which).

The CDR3 protein sequence reads: CASSLEGPGTGAGNTIYF. At the DNA level, the sequence is TGTGCCAGCAGCTTAGAGGGCCCCGGGACAGGGGCTGGAAACACCATATATTTT. The chain employs TRBV11-2 and TRBJ1-3; 10 central nucleotides agree with TRBD1. The germline V gene yields SGHAT for CDR1 and FQNNGV for CDR2. The CDR3 numbers 18 residues from cysteine through phenylalanine. The retained sequence is limited to the CDR3, 54 bases, with the frame set at the first base. From V the trimming removes 0 bases and from J it removes 2 bases, while the gene matches leave 7 bases of the junction unaccounted for.